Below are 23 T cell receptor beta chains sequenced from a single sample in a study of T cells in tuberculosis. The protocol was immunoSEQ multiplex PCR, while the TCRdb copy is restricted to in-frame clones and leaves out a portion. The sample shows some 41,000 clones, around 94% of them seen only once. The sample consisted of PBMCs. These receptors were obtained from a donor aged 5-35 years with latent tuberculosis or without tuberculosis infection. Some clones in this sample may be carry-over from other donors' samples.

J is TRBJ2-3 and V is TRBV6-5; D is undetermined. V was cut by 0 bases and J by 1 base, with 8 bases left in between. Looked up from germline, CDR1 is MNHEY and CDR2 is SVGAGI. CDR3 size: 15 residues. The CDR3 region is CASSYSRSGTDTQYF. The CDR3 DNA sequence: TGTGCCAGCAGTTACTCGAGGTCCGGCACAGATACGCAGTATTTT.

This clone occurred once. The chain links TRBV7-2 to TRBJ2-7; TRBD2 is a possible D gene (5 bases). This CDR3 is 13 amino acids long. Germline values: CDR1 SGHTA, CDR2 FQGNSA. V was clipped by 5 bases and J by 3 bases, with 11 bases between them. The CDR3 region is CASSQRAVYEQYF. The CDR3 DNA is TGTGCCAGCAGCCAAAGAGCGGTCTACGAGCAGTACTTC. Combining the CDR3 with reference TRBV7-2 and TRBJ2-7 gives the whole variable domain GAGVSQSPSNKVTEKGKDVELRCDPISGHTALYWYRQSLGQGLEFLIYFQGNSAPDKSGLPSDRFSAERTGGSVSTLTIQRTQQEDSAVYLCASSQRAVYEQYFGPGTRLTVT.

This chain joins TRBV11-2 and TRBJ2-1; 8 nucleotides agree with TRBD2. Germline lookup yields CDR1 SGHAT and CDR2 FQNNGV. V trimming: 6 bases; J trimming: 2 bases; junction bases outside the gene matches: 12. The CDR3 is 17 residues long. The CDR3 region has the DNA TGTGCCAGCAGTCCCCCTCGAGGGCGGGAGGCCTACAATGAGCAGTTCTTC. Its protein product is CASSPPRGREAYNEQFF.

The CDR3 DNA reads as TGTGCCAGCAGTGAAGGGTCCGGGACAGGGGGCTACGAGCAGTACTTC. This encodes CASSEGSGTGGYEQYF. This chain links TRBV25-1 with TRBJ2-7; 11 positions match TRBD1. V was clipped by 2 bases and J by 3 bases; unmatched bases: 6. Germline loops: CDR1 MGHDK, CDR2 SYGVNS. CDR3 length: 16 residues.

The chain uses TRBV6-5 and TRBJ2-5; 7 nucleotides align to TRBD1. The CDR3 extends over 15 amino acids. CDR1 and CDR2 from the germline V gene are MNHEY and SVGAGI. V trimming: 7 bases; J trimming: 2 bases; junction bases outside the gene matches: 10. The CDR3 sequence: CASTESWGQQETQYF. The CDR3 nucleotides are TGTGCCAGCACCGAATCCTGGGGACAGCAAGAGACCCAGTACTTC.

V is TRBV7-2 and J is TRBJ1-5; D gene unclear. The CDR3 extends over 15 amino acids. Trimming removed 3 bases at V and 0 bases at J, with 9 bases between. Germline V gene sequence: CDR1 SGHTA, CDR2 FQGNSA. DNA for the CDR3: TGTGCCAGCAGCTTGTATTCAGATAGCAATCAGCCCCAGCATTTT. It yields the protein CASSLYSDSNQPQHF.

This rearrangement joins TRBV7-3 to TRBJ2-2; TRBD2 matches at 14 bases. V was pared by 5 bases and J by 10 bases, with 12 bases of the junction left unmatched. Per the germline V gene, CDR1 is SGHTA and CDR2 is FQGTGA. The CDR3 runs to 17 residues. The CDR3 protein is CASSPTISGLAGVELFF. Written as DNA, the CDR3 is TGTGCCAGCAGCCCAACTATATCGGGACTAGCGGGAGTGGAGCTGTTTTTT.

CDR3 protein: CASSLERLAYEQYF. CDR3 sequence (DNA): TGTGCCAGCAGCTTAGAGCGCCTCGCCTACGAGCAGTACTTC. The chain is built from TRBV7-2 and TRBJ2-7; D remains ambiguous. The CDR3 is 14 amino acids. V lost 1 base and J lost 2, with 9 bases in between. Germline CDR1 SGHTA, CDR2 FQGNSA.

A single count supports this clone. The CDR3 here is CASSSSGTFWEPQHF. DNA of the CDR3: TGTGCCAGCAGCTCCTCCGGGACATTTTGGGAGCCCCAGCATTTT. The V call is TRBV7-9, the J call TRBJ1-5, with a weak D call TRBD1 (6 bases). With 4 bases removed from V and 8 bases from J, the gap between germline ends came to 18 bases. The CDR3 covers 15 residues. The V gene's germline CDR1 is SEHNR and CDR2 FQNEAQ (reference sequence).

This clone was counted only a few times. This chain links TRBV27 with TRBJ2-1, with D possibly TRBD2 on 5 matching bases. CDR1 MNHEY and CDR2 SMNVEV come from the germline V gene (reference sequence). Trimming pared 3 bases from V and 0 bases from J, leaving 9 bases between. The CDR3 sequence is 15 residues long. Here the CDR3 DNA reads TGTGCCAGCAGTTTGTTGGGGAGCTCCTACAATGAGCAGTTCTTC. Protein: CASSLLGSSYNEQFF.

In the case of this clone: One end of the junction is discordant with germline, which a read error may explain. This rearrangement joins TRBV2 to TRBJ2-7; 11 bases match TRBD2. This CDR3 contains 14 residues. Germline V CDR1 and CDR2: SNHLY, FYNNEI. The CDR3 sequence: CASSSSGRSSEQYF. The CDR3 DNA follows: TGTGCCAGCAGTTCTAGCGGGAGGTCCTCCGAGCAGTACTTC.

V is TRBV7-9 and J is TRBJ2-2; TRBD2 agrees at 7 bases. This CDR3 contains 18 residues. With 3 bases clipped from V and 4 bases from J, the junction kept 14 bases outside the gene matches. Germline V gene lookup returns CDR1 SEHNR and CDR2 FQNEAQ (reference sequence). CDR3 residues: CASSFNGRESGITGELFF. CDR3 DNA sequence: TGTGCCAGCAGCTTTAATGGGCGGGAGTCAGGTATCACCGGGGAGCTGTTTTTT.

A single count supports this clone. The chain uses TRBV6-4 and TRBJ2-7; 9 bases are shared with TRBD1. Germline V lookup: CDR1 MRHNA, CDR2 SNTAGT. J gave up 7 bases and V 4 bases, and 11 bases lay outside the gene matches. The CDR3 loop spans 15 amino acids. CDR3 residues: CASSGSGTGTREQYF. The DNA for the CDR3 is TGTGCCAGCAGTGGATCCGGGACAGGGACAAGGGAGCAGTACTTC.

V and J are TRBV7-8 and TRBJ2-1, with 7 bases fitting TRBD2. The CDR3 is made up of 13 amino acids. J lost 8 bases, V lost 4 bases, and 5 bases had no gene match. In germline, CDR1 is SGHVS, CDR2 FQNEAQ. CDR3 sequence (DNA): TGTGCCAGCAGCTCCTCTAGCGGAGATGAGCAGTTCTTC. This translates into CASSSSSGDEQFF. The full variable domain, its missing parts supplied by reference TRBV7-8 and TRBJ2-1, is GAGVSQSPRYKVAKRGQDVALRCDPISGHVSLFWYQQALGQGPEFLTYFQNEAQLDKSGLPSDRFFAERPEGSVSTLKIQRTQQEDSAVYLCASSSSSGDEQFFGPGTRLTVL.

CDR3 sequence: CASSEGLAGGNTGELFF. The CDR3 DNA is TGTGCCAGCAGTGAGGGACTAGCGGGAGGGAACACCGGGGAGCTGTTTTTT. This chain links TRBV25-1 with TRBJ2-2; 15 bases are a match to TRBD2. Trimming took 3 bases from V and 1 from J; bases not matched to a gene: 0. The CDR3 has 17 amino acids. Germline V gene data show CDR1 as MGHDK and CDR2 as SYGVNS.

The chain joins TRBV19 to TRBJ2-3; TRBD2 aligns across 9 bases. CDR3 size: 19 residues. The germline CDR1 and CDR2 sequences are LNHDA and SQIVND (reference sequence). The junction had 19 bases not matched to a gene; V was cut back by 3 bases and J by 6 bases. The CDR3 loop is CASSIETRLAERGLDTQYF. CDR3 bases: TGTGCCAGTAGTATCGAAACCAGACTAGCGGAACGAGGTTTGGATACGCAGTATTTT.

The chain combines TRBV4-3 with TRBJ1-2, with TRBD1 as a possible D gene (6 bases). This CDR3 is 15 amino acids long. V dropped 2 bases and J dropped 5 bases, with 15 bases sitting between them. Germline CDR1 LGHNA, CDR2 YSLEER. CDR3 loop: CASSQSGGPEYGYTF. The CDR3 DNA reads TGCGCCAGCAGCCAATCCGGGGGGCCAGAGTATGGCTACACCTTC.

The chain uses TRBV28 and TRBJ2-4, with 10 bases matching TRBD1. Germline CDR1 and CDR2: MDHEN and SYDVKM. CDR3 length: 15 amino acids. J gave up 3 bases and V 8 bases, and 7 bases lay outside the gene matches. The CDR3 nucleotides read TGTGCCAGCCGAGACAGGGGGCAAAGCAAAAACATTCAGTACTTC. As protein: CASRDRGQSKNIQYF.

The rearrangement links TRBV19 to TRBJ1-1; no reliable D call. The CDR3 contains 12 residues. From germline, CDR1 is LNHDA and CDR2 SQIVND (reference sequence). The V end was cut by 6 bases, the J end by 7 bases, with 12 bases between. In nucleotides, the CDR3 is TGTGCCAGTAGGCGACTTAATAGTGAAGCTTTCTTT. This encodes CASRRLNSEAFF.

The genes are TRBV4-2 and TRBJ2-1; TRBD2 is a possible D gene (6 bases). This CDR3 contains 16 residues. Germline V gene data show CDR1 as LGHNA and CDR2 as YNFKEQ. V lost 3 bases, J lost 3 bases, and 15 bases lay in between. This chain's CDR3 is CASSHSGADLYNEQFF. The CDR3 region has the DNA TGTGCCAGCAGCCATAGCGGAGCCGACCTCTACAATGAGCAGTTCTTC.

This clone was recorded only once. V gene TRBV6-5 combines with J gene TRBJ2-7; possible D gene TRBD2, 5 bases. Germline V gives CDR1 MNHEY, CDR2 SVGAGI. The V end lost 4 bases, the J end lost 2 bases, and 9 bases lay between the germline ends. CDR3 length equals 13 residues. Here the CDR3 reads CASSLGLPYEQYF. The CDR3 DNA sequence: TGTGCCAGCAGTTTAGGACTTCCCTACGAGCAGTACTTC.

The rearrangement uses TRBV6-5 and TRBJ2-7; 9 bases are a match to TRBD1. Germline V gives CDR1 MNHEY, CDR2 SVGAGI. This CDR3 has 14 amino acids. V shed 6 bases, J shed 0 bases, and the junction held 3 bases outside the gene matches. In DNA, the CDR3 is TGTGCCAGCAGGGGGACAGGGAGCTCCTACGAGCAGTACTTC. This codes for CASRGTGSSYEQYF.

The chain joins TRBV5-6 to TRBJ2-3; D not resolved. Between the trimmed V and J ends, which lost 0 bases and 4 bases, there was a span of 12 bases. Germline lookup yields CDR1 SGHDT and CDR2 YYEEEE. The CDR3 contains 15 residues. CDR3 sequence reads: CASSLVLDAPDTQYF. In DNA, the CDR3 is TGTGCCAGCAGCTTGGTCCTAGATGCTCCAGATACGCAGTATTTT. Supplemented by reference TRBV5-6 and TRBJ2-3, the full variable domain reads DAGVTQSPTHLIKTRGQQVTLRCSPKSGHDTVSWYQQALGQGPQFIFQYYEEEERQRGNFPDRFSGHQFPNYSSELNVNALLLGDSALYLCASSLVLDAPDTQYFGPGTRLTVL.